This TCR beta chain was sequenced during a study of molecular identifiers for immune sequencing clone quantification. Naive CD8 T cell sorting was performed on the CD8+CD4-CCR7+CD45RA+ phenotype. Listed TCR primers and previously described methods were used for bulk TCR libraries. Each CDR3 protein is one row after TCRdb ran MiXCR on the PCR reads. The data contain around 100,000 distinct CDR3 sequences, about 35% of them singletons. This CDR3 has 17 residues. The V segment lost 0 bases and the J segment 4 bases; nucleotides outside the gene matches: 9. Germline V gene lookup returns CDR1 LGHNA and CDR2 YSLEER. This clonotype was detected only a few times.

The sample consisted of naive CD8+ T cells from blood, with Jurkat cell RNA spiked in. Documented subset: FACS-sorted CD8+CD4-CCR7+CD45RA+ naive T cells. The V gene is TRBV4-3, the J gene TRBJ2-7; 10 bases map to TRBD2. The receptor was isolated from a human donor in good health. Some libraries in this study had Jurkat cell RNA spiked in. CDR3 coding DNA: TGCGCCAGCAGCCAAGAGAATTGGGCTAGCGGGAGTTACGAGCAGTACTTC. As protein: CASSQENWASGSYEQYF.